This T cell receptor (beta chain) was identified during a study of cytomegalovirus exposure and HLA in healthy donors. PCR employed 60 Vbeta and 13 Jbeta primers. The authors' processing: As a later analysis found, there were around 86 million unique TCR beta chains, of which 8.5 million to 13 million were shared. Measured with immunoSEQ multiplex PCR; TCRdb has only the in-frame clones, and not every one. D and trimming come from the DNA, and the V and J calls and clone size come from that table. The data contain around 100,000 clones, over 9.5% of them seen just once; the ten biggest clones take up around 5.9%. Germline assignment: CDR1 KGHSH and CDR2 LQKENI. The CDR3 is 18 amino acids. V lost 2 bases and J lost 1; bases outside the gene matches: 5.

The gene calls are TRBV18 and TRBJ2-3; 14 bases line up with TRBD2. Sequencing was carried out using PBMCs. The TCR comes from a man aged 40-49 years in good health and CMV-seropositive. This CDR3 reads CASSPGLAGGSGTDTQYF. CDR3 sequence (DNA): TGTGCCAGCTCACCAGGACTAGCGGGAGGATCCGGCACAGATACGCAGTATTTT.